The clone carrying this T cell receptor (beta chain) was seen many times. RNA transcripts provided the template for amplifying TCR beta CDR3 regions. First-round RT-PCR with HTBI primers preceded a second-round multiplex PCR. From the multiplex PCR reads, TCRdb called clonotypes with MiXCR, one entry per CDR3 protein. This table holds a few hundred thousand distinct CDR3 sequences, approximately 21% found once. The record originates from a study of Graves' ophthalmopathy and Graves' hyperthyroidism. Germline V lookup: CDR1 DFQATT, CDR2 SNEGSKA (reference sequence). The CDR3 has 14 amino acids. J gave up 2 bases and V 3 bases, and 7 bases lay outside the gene matches. Among the exclusions were patients with other autoimmune diseases, uncontrolled infections, pregnancy or lactation.

The TCR originated in a woman under 30 with stable Graves' hyperthyroidism. The genes are TRBV20-1 and TRBJ2-7, with TRBD2 identical over 7 bases. The sequencing input was peripheral blood. This CDR3 reads CSARPSGPTYEQYF. CDR3 coding DNA: TGCAGTGCTAGGCCTAGCGGACCTACCTACGAGCAGTACTTC.